This T cell receptor (beta chain) was captured in a study of molecular identifiers for immune sequencing clone quantification. Looking at the study overall: Replicate experiments took RNA from roughly 18,000 or 92,000 naive CD8 cells, divided it five ways and sequenced four.

This clonotype was seen ten or more times. Libraries of naive CD8 cells were prepared from around 20,000 to 990,000 sorted cells using 10%, 30% or 50% RNA. Listed TCR primers, together with previously described methods, were used for the bulk TCR libraries. TCRdb re-derived calls from the PCR reads in MiXCR, one entry per CDR3 protein. The data show about 500,000 distinct CDR3 sequences, about 25% seen once. This CDR3 region has 19 residues. With V trimmed by 0 bases and J by 3 bases, 6 bases remained unmatched. This TCR came from a human donor in good health. Some libraries in this study had Jurkat cell RNA spiked in. Sequencing was carried out using naive CD8+ T cells from blood, with Jurkat cell RNA spiked in. Subset indicated: FACS-sorted CD8+CD4-CCR7+CD45RA+ naive T cells. The V call is TRBV12-3 or TRBV12-4, the J call TRBJ2-6, with TRBD1 matching over 12 bases. CDR3 region: CASSLAAGTGGYGANVLTF. DNA for the CDR3: TGTGCCAGCAGTTTAGCCGCAGGGACAGGGGGCTATGGGGCCAACGTCCTGACTTTC.